This T cell receptor beta chain derives from a study of OX40 agonist ivuxolimab in advanced cancers. Anyone with autoimmune disease history or systemic immunosuppression was excluded. Per germline, CDR1 MNHEY and CDR2 SMNVEV (reference sequence). The CDR3 runs to 14 residues. V lost 6 bases and J 7 bases, leaving 16 bases between the germline ends. Assay used: immunoSEQ multiplex PCR; TCRdb lists only in-frame clones, some missing. The sample lists about 36,000 clones; roughly 69% were seen once. The specimen comprised CD4+ or CD8+ T cells sorted from blood, sampled in a trial of the OX40 agonist ivuxolimab. The sequence was collected from an adult with an advanced solid tumor such as melanoma, head and neck, liver or kidney cancer. The V and J genes are TRBV27 and TRBJ1-3; D is unresolved. CDR3: CASSPRTRWNTIYF. CDR3 DNA: TGTGCCAGCAGCCCCCGGACCCGGTGGAACACCATATATTTT.